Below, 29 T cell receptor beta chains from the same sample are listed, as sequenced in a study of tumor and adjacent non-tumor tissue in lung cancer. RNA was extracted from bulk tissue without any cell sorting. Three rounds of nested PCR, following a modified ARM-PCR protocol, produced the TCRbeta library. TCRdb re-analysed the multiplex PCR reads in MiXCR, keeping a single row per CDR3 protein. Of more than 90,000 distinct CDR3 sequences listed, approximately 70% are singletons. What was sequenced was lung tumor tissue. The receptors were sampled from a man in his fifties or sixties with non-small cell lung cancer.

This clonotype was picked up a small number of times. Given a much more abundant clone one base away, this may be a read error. The CDR3 here is CASSLIQVNYGYTF. CDR3 DNA: TGTGCCAGCAGCTTGATACAGGTCAACTATGGCTACACCTTC. The gene calls are TRBV5-4 and TRBJ1-2, with a possible D match to TRBD1 (5 bases). This CDR3 is built from 14 residues. The V end was cut by 1 base, the J end by 2 bases, with 9 bases between. Germline assignment: CDR1 SGHNT and CDR2 YYREEE (reference sequence).

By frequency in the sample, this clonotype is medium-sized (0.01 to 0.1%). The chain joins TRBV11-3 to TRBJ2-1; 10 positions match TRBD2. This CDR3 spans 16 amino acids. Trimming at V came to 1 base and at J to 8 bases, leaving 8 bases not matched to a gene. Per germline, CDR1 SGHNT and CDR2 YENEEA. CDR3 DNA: TGTGCCAGCAGCTTAGGGACTAGCGGACCCGGGGATGAGCAGTTCTTC. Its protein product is CASSLGTSGPGDEQFF.

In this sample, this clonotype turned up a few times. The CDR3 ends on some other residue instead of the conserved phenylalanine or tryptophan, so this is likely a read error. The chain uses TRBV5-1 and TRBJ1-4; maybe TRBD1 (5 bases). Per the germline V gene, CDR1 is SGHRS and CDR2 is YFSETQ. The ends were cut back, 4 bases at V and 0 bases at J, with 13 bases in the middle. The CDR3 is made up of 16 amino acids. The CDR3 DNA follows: TGCGCCAGCAGCATGGGGACTCTTGCAACTAATGAAAAACTGTTTTAT. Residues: CASSMGTLATNEKLFY.

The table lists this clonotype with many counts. CDR3 nucleotides: TGTGCCAGCAGTAACACCGGGGAGCTGTTTTTT. Its translation is CASSNTGELFF. This rearrangement joins TRBV6-2 or TRBV6-3 to TRBJ2-2; D unclear. CDR1 is MNHEY, CDR2 SVGEGT, per germline. V was clipped by 5 bases and J by 2 bases, with 0 bases between them. The CDR3 has 11 residues.

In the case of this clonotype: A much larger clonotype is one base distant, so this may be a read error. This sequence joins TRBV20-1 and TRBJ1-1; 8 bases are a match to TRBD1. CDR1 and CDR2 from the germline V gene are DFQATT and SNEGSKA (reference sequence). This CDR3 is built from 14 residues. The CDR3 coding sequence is TGCGGTGCTAGAGGAGACAGGGGCGACACTGAAGCTTTCTTT. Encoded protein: CGARGDRGDTEAFF.

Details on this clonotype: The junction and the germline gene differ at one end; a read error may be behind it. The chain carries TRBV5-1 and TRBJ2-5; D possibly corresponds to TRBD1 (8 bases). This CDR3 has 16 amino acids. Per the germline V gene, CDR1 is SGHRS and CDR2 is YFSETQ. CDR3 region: CACSSSGGGGQETQYF. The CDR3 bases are TGCGCCTGCAGCTCATCAGGGGGCGGGGGTCAAGAGACCCAGTACTTC.

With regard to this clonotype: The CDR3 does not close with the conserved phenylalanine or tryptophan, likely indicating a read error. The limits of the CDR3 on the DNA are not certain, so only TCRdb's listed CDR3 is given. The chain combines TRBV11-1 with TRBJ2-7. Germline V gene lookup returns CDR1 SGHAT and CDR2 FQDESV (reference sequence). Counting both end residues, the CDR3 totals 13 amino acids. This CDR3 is CASSLLGGYERYL.

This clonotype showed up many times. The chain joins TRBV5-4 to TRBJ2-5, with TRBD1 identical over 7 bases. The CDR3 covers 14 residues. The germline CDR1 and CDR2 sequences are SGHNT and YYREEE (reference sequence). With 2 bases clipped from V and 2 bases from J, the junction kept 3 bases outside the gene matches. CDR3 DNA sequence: TGTGCCAGCAGCTTCGGACAGGAACAAGAGACCCAGTACTTC. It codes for CASSFGQEQETQYF.

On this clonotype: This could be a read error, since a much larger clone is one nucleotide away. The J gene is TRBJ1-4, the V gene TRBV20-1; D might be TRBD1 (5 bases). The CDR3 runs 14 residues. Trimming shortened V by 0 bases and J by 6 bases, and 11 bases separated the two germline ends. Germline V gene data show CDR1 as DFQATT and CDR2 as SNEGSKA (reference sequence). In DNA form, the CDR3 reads TGCAGTGCTAGAGATATGCAGGGACATGAAAAACTGTTTTTT. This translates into CSARDMQGHEKLFF.

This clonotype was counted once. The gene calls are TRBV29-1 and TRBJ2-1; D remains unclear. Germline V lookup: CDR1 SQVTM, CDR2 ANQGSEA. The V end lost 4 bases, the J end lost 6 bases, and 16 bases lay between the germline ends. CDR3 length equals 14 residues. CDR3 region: CSVGLGLVGNEQFF. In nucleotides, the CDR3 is TGCAGCGTTGGACTCGGGCTAGTAGGCAATGAGCAGTTCTTC.

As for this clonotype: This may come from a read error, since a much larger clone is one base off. The CDR3 spells CSARILDSYNEQFF. Here the CDR3 DNA reads TGCAGTGCTAGGATCTTGGACTCCTACAATGAGCAGTTCTTC. This sequence joins TRBV20-1 and TRBJ2-1; D unclear. This CDR3 spans 14 amino acids. V was trimmed by 3 bases and J by 0 bases, leaving 9 bases between them. In germline, CDR1 is DFQATT, CDR2 SNEGSKA (reference sequence).

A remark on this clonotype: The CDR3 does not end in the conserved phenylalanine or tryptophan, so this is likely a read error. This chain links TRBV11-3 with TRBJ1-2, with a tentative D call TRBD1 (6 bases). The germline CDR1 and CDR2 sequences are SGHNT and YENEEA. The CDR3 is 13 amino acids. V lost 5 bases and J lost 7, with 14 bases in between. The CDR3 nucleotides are TGTGCCAGCAGCGCCGGGGCAGGGGTTGGCTACACCTTG. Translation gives CASSAGAGVGYTL.

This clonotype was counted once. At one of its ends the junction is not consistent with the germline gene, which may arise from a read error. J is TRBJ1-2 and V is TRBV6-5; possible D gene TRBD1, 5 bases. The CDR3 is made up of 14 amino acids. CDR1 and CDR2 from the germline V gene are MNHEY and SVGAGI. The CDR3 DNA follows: TGTACCAGAAGTTACTCGGGACTAAAATCTGGCTACACCTTC. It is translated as CTRSYSGLKSGYTF.

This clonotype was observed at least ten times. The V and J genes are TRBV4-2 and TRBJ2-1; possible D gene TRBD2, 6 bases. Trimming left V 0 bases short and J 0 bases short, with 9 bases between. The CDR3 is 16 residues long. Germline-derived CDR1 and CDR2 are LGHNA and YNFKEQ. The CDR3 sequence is CASSQEGSGSYNEQFF. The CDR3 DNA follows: TGTGCCAGCAGCCAAGAAGGTAGCGGCTCCTACAATGAGCAGTTCTTC.

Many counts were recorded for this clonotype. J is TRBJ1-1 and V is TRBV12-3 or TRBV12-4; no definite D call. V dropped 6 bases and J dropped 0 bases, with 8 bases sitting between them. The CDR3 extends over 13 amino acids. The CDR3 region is CASRPLMNTEAFF. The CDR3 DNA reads TGTGCCAGCAGACCTCTAATGAACACTGAAGCTTTCTTT.

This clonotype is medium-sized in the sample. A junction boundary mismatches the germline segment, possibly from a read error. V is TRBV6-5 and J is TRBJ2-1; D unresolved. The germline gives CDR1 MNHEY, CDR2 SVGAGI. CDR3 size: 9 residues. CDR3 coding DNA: TGTGCCAGCTACGATGAGCAGTTCTTC. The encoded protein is CASYDEQFF.

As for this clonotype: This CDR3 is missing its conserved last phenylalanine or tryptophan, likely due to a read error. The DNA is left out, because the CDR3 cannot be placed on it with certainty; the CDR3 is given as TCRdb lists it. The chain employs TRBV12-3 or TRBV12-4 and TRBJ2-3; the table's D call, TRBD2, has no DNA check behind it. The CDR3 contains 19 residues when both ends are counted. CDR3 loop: CASSSPLGGRLLATDTQYL.

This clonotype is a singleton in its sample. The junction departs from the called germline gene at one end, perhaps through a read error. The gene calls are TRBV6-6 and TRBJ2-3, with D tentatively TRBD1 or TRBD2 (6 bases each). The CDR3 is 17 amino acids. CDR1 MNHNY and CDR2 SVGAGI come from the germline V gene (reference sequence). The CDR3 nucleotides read TGTGCAAGCAGTTACGGGGAGGACAGTTTCTATACAGATACGCACTATTTT. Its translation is CASSYGEDSFYTDTHYF.

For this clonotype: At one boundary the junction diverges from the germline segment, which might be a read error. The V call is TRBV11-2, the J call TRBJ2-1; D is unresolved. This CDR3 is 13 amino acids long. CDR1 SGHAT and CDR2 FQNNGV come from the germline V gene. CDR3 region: CANSLTQYNEQFF. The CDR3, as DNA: TGTGCCAACAGCTTAACTCAGTACAATGAGCAATTCTTC.

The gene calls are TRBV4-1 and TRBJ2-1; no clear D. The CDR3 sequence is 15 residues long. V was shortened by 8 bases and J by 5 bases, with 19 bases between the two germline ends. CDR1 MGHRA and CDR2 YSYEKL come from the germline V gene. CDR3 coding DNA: TGCGCCAGCCAAGTTGAAGGGCGAACGGACAATGAGCAGTTCTTC. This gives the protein CASQVEGRTDNEQFF.

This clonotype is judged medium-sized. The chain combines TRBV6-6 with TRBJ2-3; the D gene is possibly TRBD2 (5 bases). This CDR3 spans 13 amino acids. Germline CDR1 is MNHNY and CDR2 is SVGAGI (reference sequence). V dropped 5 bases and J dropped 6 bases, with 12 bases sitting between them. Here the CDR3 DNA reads TGTGCCAGCAGTACCGGGGTGCCGGATACGCAGTATTTT. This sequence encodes CASSTGVPDTQYF.

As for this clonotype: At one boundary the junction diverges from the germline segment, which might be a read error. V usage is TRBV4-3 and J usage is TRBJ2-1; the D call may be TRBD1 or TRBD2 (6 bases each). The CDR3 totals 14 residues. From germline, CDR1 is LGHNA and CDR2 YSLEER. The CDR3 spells CASSHLSGGDEQLF. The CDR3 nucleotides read TGCGCAAGCAGCCACTTGTCCGGGGGCGATGAGCAGCTCTTC.

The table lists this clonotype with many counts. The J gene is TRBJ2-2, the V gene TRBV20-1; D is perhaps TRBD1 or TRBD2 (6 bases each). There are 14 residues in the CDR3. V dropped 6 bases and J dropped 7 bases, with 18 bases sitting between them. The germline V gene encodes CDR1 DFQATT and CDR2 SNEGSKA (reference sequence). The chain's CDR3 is CSAAEGEYVGELFF. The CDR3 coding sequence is TGCAGTGCCGCGGAGGGGGAGTATGTCGGGGAGCTGTTTTTT.

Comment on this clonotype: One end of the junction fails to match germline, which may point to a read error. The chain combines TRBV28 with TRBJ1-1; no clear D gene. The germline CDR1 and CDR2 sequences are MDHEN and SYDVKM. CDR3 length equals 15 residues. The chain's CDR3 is CAISLFWRKNTEAFF. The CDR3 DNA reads TGTGCCATCAGTTTATTTTGGCGGAAGAACACTGAGGCTTTCTTT.

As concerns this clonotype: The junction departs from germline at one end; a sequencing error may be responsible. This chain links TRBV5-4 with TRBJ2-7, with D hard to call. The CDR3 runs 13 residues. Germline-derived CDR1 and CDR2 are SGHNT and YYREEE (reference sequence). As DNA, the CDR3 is TGTGCCAGCAGCTTGGGTGGAACCTACGAGCACTACTTC. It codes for CASSLGGTYEHYF. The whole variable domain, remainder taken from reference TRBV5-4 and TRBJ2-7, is ETGVTQSPTHLIKTRGQQVTLRCSSQSGHNTVSWYQQALGQGPQFIFQYYREEENGRGNFPPRFSGLQFPNYSSELNVNALELDDSALYLCASSLGGTYEHYFGPGTRLTVT.

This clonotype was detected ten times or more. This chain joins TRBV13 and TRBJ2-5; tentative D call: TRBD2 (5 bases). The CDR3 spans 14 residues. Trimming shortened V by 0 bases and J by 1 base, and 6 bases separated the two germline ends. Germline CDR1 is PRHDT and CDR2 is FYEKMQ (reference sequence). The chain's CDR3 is CASSLGLAQETQYF. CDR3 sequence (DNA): TGTGCCAGCAGCTTAGGGCTAGCCCAAGAGACCCAGTACTTC.

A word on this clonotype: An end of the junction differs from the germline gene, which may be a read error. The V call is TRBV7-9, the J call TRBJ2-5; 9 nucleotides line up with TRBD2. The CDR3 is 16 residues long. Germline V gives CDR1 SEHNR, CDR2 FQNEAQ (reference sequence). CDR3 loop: CASSLASGGLQESHYF. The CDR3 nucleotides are TGTGCCAGCAGCTTAGCCAGCGGGGGGCTCCAAGAGTCCCACTACTTC.

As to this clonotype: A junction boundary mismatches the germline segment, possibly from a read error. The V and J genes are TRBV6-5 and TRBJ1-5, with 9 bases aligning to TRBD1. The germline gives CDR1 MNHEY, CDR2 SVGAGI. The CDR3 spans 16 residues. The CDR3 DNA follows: TGTCCCAGCAGATCCGGGACAGGGAATAGCAATCAGCTCCAGCATTTT. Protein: CPSRSGTGNSNQLQHF.

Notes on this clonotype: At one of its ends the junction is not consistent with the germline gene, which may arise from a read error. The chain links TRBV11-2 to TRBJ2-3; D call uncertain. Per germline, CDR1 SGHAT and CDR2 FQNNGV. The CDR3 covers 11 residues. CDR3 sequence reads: CASGYTDTLYF. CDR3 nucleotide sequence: TGTGCCAGCGGTTACACAGATACGCTGTATTTT. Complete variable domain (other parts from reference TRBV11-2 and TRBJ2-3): EAGVAQSPRYKIIEKRQSVAFWCNPISGHATLYWYQQILGQGPKLLIQFQNNGVVDDSQLPKDRFSAERLKGVDSTLKIQPAKLEDSAVYLCASGYTDTLYFGPGTRLTVL.